One T cell receptor (beta chain) is described in this entry. This sample stems from a study of blood T cell repertoires in COVID-19. Whole-study context: Spain, Italy and the United States supplied samples that represented acute and convalescent COVID-19.

Original analysis: For nucleated cells, counts were estimated from reference gene primer amplification. TCRdb's table, derived via immunoSEQ multiplex PCR, lists solely in-frame clones and lacks some. V, J and clone size were drawn from that table, and D and trimming were deduced from the DNA. The sample consists of 65,000 to 85,000 clones, 65% to 85% of them appearing once. CDR1 and CDR2 from the germline V gene are SGHTA and FQGNSA. The V and J ends lost 5 bases and 3 bases respectively, with 12 bases between them. There are 14 residues in the CDR3. Sequenced material: peripheral blood. The receptor's source is a woman aged 55-70 years with acute or convalescent COVID-19. The chain is built from TRBV7-2 and TRBJ2-3; tentative D call: TRBD1 (6 bases). CDR3 sequence (DNA): TGTGCCAGCAGCCAGGGGAGAAGAACAGATACGCAGTATTTT. Translated: CASSQGRRTDTQYF.